Below, 18 T cell receptor beta chains from the same sample are listed, as sequenced in a study of T cell repertoires in cytomegalovirus infection. One entry per CDR3 protein results from TCRdb running MiXCR on the reads. The sample shows more than 250,000 distinct CDR3 sequences, roughly 25% of them seen only once. These TCRs are of unknown antigen specificity. The specimen was cultured PBMCs, collected from culture after CMV antigen stimulation. Source of these receptors: a human donor in good health (CMV status not recorded). Some clones in this sample may be carry-over from other donors' samples.

The chain combines TRBV27 with TRBJ1-5; no clear D. CDR1 and CDR2 (germline): MNHEY, SMNVEV (reference sequence). The germline V and J ends were trimmed by 6 bases and 1 base, with 10 bases remaining between them. The CDR3 runs to 14 residues. CDR3 nucleotide sequence: TGTGCCAGCAGCGACTCGGGGAGCAATCAGCCCCAGCATTTT. Residues: CASSDSGSNQPQHF.

As regards this clonotype: A much larger clone differs by one base, so this may be a read error. The J gene is TRBJ2-3, the V gene TRBV7-6, with TRBD2 matching 11 bases. Germline trimming cut 5 bases from V and 3 bases from J; bases unmatched to any gene: 7. CDR1 and CDR2 (germline): SGHVS, FNYEAQ. This CDR3 contains 16 residues. DNA of the CDR3: TGTGCCAGCAGCCATAGACTAGCGGGACGAACAGATACGCAGTATTTT. Amino acid sequence: CASSHRLAGRTDTQYF.

The chain uses TRBV5-4 and TRBJ2-7, with TRBD1 matching 9 bases. The ends lost 1 base at V and 6 bases at J; junction bases unmatched: 8. The germline V gene has CDR1 SGHNT and CDR2 YYREEE (reference sequence). The CDR3 is 15 residues long. CDR3 protein: CASSLLGGDRAEQYV. In DNA form, the CDR3 reads TGTGCCAGCAGCTTGTTGGGTGGGGACAGGGCCGAGCAGTACGTC.

The rearrangement uses TRBV19 and TRBJ1-6; no definite D call. Germline CDR1 is LNHDA and CDR2 is SQIVND (reference sequence). This CDR3 has 14 amino acids. V was clipped by 3 bases and J by 9 bases, with 12 bases between them. The CDR3 DNA sequence: TGTGCCAGTAGTATCGTCCCCTTCGGTTCACCCCTCCACTTT. Translation gives CASSIVPFGSPLHF.

The chain uses TRBV3-1 and TRBJ2-2; D uncertain. The CDR3 totals 13 residues. Germline assignment: CDR1 LGHDT and CDR2 YNNKEL (reference sequence). V gave up 1 base and J gave up 6 bases, with 6 bases separating them. CDR3 residues: CASSQVVAGELFF. The CDR3 nucleotides are TGTGCCAGCAGCCAAGTAGTGGCCGGGGAGCTGTTTTTT.

This clonotype was observed at least ten times. The chain is built from TRBV11-3 and TRBJ1-4; D ambiguous. V was cut by 3 bases and J by 3 bases, with 17 bases left in between. Germline V gene data show CDR1 as SGHNT and CDR2 as YENEEA. This CDR3 is built from 17 residues. The CDR3 here is CASSFRTEFLPNEKLFF. CDR3 sequence (DNA): TGTGCCAGCAGCTTTCGTACAGAATTCCTCCCTAATGAAAAACTGTTTTTT.

The chain is built from TRBV19 and TRBJ1-2; D gene unclear. This CDR3 has 12 amino acids. Germline-derived CDR1 and CDR2 are LNHDA and SQIVND (reference sequence). V lost 5 bases to trimming and J lost 9 bases, with 13 bases between them. CDR3 coding DNA: TGTGCCAGTAGTGCCGTTACGGTCAGCTACACCTTC. Its protein is CASSAVTVSYTF. The full variable domain, with the rest looked up from reference TRBV19 and TRBJ1-2, is DGGITQSPKYLFRKEGQNVTLSCEQNLNHDAMYWYRQDPGQGLRLIYYSQIVNDFQKGDIAEGYSVSREKKESFPLTVTSAQKNPTAFYLCASSAVTVSYTFGSGTRLTVV.

The chain carries TRBV20-1 and TRBJ1-5; D remains ambiguous. Trimming stripped 3 bases from V and 0 bases from J, with 9 bases between. Looked up from germline, CDR1 is DFQATT and CDR2 is SNEGSKA (reference sequence). The CDR3 is 14 amino acids. The CDR3 region is CSASAGGSNQPQHF. The CDR3 nucleotides read TGCAGTGCTAGCGCCGGTGGTAGCAATCAGCCCCAGCATTTT.

This clonotype was counted only a few times. The chain combines TRBV11-2 with TRBJ2-7, with TRBD1 matching over 9 bases. Looked up from germline, CDR1 is SGHAT and CDR2 is FQNNGV. This CDR3 contains 16 residues. V lost 3 bases and J lost 4; bases outside the gene matches: 10. The CDR3 DNA follows: TGTGCCAGCAGCTTTAATTCGGGACAGGGTACATACGAGCAGTACTTC. Amino acid sequence: CASSFNSGQGTYEQYF.

This clonotype has only a few counts. The CDR3 DNA reads TGTGCCAGCTCACCCCGGGAGACGCCAGCTTTCTTT. This codes for CASSPRETPAFF. The chain joins TRBV18 to TRBJ1-1; D unclear. V lost 3 bases, J lost 10 bases, and 12 bases lay in between. CDR1 KGHSH and CDR2 LQKENI come from the germline V gene. The CDR3 has 12 amino acids. Filled out from reference TRBV18 and TRBJ1-1, the complete variable domain reads NAGVMQNPRHLVRRRGQEARLRCSPMKGHSHVYWYRQLPEEGLKFMVYLQKENIIDESGMPKERFSAEFPKEGPSILRIQQVVRGDSAAYFCASSPRETPAFFGQGTRLTVV.

The rearrangement links TRBV12-3 or TRBV12-4 to TRBJ2-3; D is ambiguous. This CDR3 has 13 amino acids. Trimming removed 3 bases from V and 4 bases from J, with 8 bases in between. This CDR3 is CASSFSLADTQYF. In DNA form, the CDR3 reads TGTGCCAGCAGTTTCTCATTGGCAGATACGCAGTATTTT.

In its sample, this clonotype was seen a few times. This sequence joins TRBV10-3 and TRBJ2-5, with no clear D. The CDR3 has 11 amino acids. Trimming shortened V by 6 bases and J by 1 base, and 3 bases separated the two germline ends. CDR1 ENHRY and CDR2 SYGVKD come from the germline V gene. The CDR3: CAIRAQETQYF. CDR3 DNA: TGTGCCATCAGGGCCCAAGAGACCCAGTACTTC.

This rearrangement joins TRBV5-1 to TRBJ1-1; D unclear. V gave up 0 bases and J gave up 6 bases, with 12 bases separating them. CDR3 length: 14 amino acids. Germline CDR1 is SGHRS and CDR2 is YFSETQ. The CDR3 loop is CASSLGSSGPEAFF. The DNA of the CDR3 is TGCGCCAGCAGCTTGGGGTCGTCAGGTCCTGAAGCTTTCTTT.

This clonotype turned up a few times. The chain is built from TRBV27 and TRBJ2-3, with 9 bases that match TRBD2. The CDR3 runs 16 residues. With V trimmed by 2 bases and J by 2 bases, 5 bases remained unmatched. Germline V gene sequence: CDR1 MNHEY, CDR2 SMNVEV (reference sequence). The DNA of the CDR3 is TGTGCCAGCAGTTTACTGCTAGCGGGATCCACAGATACGCAGTATTTT. Protein product: CASSLLLAGSTDTQYF.

V is TRBV3-1 and J is TRBJ2-7; 15 bases map to TRBD2. The length of the CDR3 is 18 residues. Per the germline V gene, CDR1 is LGHDT and CDR2 is YNNKEL (reference sequence). V gave up 0 bases and J gave up 1 base; unmatched junction bases: 4. CDR3 bases: TGTGCCAGCAGCCAAGAAGGGACTAGCGGGAGGAAATCCTACGAGCAGTACTTC. The encoded protein is CASSQEGTSGRKSYEQYF.

Many counts were recorded for this clonotype. The V and J genes are TRBV7-6 and TRBJ1-3, with a weak D call TRBD1 (5 bases). V gave up 3 bases and J gave up 0 bases, with 15 bases separating them. In germline, CDR1 is SGHVS, CDR2 FNYEAQ. This CDR3 region has 17 residues. In DNA, the CDR3 is TGTGCCAGCAGCTTGAAACAAGGGGCTTACTCTGGAAACACCATATATTTT. It encodes CASSLKQGAYSGNTIYF.

This sequence joins TRBV6-1 and TRBJ2-1; 12 nucleotides match TRBD2. The CDR3 runs to 18 residues. The germline V gene has CDR1 MNHNS and CDR2 SASEGT. With V trimmed by 6 bases and J by 7 bases, 16 bases remained unmatched. CDR3 region: CASSPRRLAGGPLNEQFF. As DNA, the CDR3 is TGTGCCAGCAGCCCCCGGAGGCTAGCGGGAGGGCCGTTAAATGAGCAGTTCTTC.

This clonotype has a handful of counts. The CDR3 DNA reads as TGTGCCAGCAGCTTAGAGCGACTAGTGAGCACAGATACGCAGTATTTT. It is translated as CASSLERLVSTDTQYF. The chain combines TRBV7-3 with TRBJ2-3; D is possibly TRBD2 (6 bases). The CDR3 has 16 amino acids. Germline values: CDR1 SGHTA, CDR2 FQGTGA. The V end was cut by 2 bases, the J end by 0 bases, with 12 bases between.